This T cell receptor (beta chain) was obtained from a study of blood T cell repertoires in COVID-19. Here immunoSEQ multiplex PCR was the method, and the copy in TCRdb shows in-frame clones only, minus some. The sample lists about 200,000 clones; more than 75% were seen once. The sequenced sample was peripheral blood. The origin of this receptor is a human donor in a cohort sampled during active COVID-19.

The CDR3 sequence is CASSWVLRTHTADEQFF. As DNA, the CDR3 is TGCGCCAGCAGCTGGGTCTTGAGGACACACACTGCCGATGAGCAGTTCTTC. The V gene is TRBV5-1, the J gene TRBJ2-1, with a possible D match to TRBD1 (5 bases). Germline V gives CDR1 SGHRS, CDR2 YFSETQ. The CDR3 length is 17 residues. Trimming left V 3 bases short and J 8 bases short, with 24 bases between.